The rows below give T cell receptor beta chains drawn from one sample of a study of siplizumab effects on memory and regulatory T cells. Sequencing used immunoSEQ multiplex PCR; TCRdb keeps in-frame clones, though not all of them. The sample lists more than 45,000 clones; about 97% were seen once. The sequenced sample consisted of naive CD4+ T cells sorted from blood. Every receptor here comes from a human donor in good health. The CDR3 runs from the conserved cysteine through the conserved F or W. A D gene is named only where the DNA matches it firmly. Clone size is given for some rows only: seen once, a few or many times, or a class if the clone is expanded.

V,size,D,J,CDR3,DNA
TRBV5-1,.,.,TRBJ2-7,CASSPVAGSYEQYF,TGCGCCAGCAGCCCCGTTGCGGGGTCCTACGAGCAGTACTTC
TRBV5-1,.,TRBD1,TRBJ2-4,CASSLGQGIAKNIQYF,TGCGCCAGCAGCTTGGGACAGGGGATAGCCAAAAACATTCAGTACTTC
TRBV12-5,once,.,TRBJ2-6,CASGASGANVLTF,TGTGCTAGTGGCGCCTCTGGGGCCAACGTCCTGACTTTC
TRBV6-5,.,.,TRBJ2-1,CASSYSGVRSSPLTFF,TGTGCCAGCAGTTACTCGGGGGTACGCAGTTCTCCCCTTACGTTCTTC
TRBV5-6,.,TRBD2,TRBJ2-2,CASSNTGLAGVRTGELFF,TGTGCCAGCAGTAATACAGGACTAGCGGGAGTTCGTACCGGGGAGCTGTTTTTT
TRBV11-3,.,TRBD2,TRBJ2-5,CASTSRLAGGPQYF,TGTGCCAGCACCTCCCGGCTAGCGGGAGGGCCCCAGTACTTC
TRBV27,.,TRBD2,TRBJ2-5,CASKRTSQETQYF,TGTGCCAGCAAACGGACTAGCCAAGAGACCCAGTACTTC
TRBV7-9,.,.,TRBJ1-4,CASSLALGGTTNEKLFF,TGTGCCAGCAGCTTAGCGCTTGGGGGAACAACTAATGAAAAACTGTTTTTT
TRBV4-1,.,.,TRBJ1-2,CASSQTTEVSYGYTF,TGCGCCAGCAGCCAAACCACGGAGGTTAGCTATGGCTACACCTTC
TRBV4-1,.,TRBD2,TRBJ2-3,CASSHGLAGKSDTQYF,TGCGCCAGCAGCCATGGACTAGCGGGAAAATCAGATACGCAGTATTTT
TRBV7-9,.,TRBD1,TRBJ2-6,CASPDRAGANVLTF,TGTGCCAGCCCTGACAGGGCTGGGGCCAACGTCCTGACTTTC
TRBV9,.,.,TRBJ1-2,CASSVGGAFGYTF,TGTGCCAGCAGCGTGGGGGGCGCCTTCGGCTACACCTTC
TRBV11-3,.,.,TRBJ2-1,CASTPPGSYNEQFF,TGTGCCAGCACCCCGCCCGGGTCCTACAATGAGCAGTTCTTC
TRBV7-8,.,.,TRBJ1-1,CASSSSLNTEAFF,TGTGCCAGCAGCTCCTCATTGAACACTGAAGCTTTCTTT
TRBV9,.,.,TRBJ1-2,CASSKFGAAVGYTF,TGTGCCAGCAGCAAATTCGGGGCAGCTGTAGGCTACACCTTC
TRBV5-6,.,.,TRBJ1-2,CASSPWADYGYTF,TGTGCCAGCAGCCCGTGGGCCGACTATGGCTACACCTTC
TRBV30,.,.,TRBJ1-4,CAWGNLQGGDEKLFF,TGTGCCTGGGGAAACCTACAGGGCGGTGATGAAAAACTGTTTTTT
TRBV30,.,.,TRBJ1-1,CAWAGVTEAFF,TGTGCCTGGGCGGGGGTCACTGAAGCTTTCTTT
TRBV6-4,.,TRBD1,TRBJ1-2,CASSGPGQTDYGYTF,TGTGCCAGCAGTGGCCCGGGACAGACGGACTATGGCTACACCTTC
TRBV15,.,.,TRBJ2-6,CATSGGHSGANVLTF,TGTGCCACCAGCGGAGGGCATTCTGGGGCCAACGTCCTGACTTTC
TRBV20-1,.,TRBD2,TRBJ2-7,CSAGSGVEQYF,TGCAGTGCTGGCAGCGGGGTCGAGCAGTACTTC
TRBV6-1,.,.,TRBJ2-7,CASSEAALGHYEQYF,TGTGCCAGCAGTGAAGCCGCGTTGGGGCACTACGAGCAGTACTTC
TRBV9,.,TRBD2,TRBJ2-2,CASGRREANTGELFF,TGTGCCAGCGGTAGGCGGGAGGCTAACACCGGGGAGCTGTTTTTT
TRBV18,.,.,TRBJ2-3,CASSPSGHTDTQYF,TGTGCCAGCTCACCAAGCGGGCACACAGATACGCAGTATTTT
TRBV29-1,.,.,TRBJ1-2,CSVEVGTVRGYTF,TGCAGCGTTGAAGTAGGGACGGTTCGTGGCTACACCTTC
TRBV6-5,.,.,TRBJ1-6,CASSYSAYNSPLHF,TGTGCCAGCAGTTACTCCGCGTATAATTCACCCCTCCACTTT
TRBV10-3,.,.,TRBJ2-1,CAITTGEPYNEQFF,TGTGCCATCACTACGGGAGAGCCCTACAATGAGCAGTTCTTC
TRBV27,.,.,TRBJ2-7,CASSSRLLHIYEQYF,TGTGCCAGCAGCTCCCGGTTACTCCACATTTACGAGCAGTACTTC
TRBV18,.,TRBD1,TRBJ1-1,CASSPPGQNSVEAFF,TGTGCCAGCTCACCACCGGGACAGAACTCCGTTGAAGCTTTCTTT
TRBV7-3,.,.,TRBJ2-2,CASSSPVGPTGELFF,TGTGCCAGCAGCTCCCCCGTTGGGCCCACCGGGGAGCTGTTTTTT
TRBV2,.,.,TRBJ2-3,CASTQTSDTQYF,TGTGCCAGCACACAGACCTCAGATACGCAGTATTTT
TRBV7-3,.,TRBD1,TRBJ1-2,CASSLAPSTGANYGYTF,TGTGCCAGCAGCTTAGCCCCTTCGACAGGGGCTAACTATGGCTACACCTTC
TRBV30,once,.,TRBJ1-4,CAWSKGFQTNEKLFF,TGTGCCTGGAGTAAGGGATTCCAGACTAATGAAAAACTGTTTTTT
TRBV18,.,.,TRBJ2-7,CASSRHAVGEQYF,TGTGCCAGCTCACGGCACGCCGTGGGGGAGCAGTACTTC
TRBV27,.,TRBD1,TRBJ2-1,CASSSLDRVWGNEQFF,TGTGCCAGCAGTTCCCTGGACAGGGTATGGGGGAATGAGCAGTTCTTC
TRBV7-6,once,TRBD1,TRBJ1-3,CASSLGSFGYGQGSGNTIYF,TGTGCCAGCAGCTTAGGTTCTTTTGGATACGGACAGGGCTCTGGAAACACCATATATTTT
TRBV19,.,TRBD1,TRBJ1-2,CASSPNRGTNYGYTF,TGTGCCAGTAGTCCTAACAGGGGAACTAACTATGGCTACACCTTC
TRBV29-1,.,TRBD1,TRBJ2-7,CSVGTAYEQYF,TGCAGCGTAGGGACAGCCTACGAGCAGTACTTC
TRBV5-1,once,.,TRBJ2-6,CASSLGELAGANVLTF,TGCGCCAGCAGCTTGGGGGAGCTTGCTGGGGCCAACGTCCTGACTTTC
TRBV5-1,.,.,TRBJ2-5,CASSSVGSSSFETQYF,TGCGCCAGCAGCTCGGTTGGGAGTTCGAGTTTTGAGACCCAGTACTTC
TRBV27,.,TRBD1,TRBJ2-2,CASSFDRAGGELFF,TGTGCCAGCAGTTTCGACAGGGCGGGCGGGGAGCTGTTTTTT
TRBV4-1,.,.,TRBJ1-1,CASSQPPRGTEAFF,TGCGCCAGCAGCCAACCACCCCGGGGTACTGAAGCTTTCTTT
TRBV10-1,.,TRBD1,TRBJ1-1,CASRETGGPTEAFF,TGCGCCAGCAGGGAAACAGGGGGCCCGACTGAAGCTTTCTTT
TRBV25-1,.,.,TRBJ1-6,CASSVGSSSYNSPLHF,TGTGCCAGCAGTGTCGGGAGCAGCTCCTATAATTCACCCCTCCACTTT
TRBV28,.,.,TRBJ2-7,CASSLDVGYEQYF,TGTGCCAGCAGTTTAGATGTTGGTTACGAGCAGTACTTC
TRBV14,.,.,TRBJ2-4,CASSQGTENIQYF,TGTGCCAGCAGCCAGGGGACTGAAAACATTCAGTACTTC
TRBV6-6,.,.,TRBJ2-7,CASSYGRDYEQYF,TGTGCCAGCAGTTATGGCAGGGACTACGAGCAGTACTTC
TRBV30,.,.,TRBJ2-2,CAWSGGVGGELFF,TGTGCCTGGAGTGGAGGGGTTGGCGGGGAGCTGTTTTTT
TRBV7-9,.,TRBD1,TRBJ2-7,CASSSTGGAGSYEQYF,TGTGCCAGCAGCTCTACAGGGGGCGCGGGGTCCTACGAGCAGTACTTC
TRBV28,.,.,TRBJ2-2,CASSLVSGPGELFF,TGTGCCAGCAGTTTAGTCTCCGGGCCCGGGGAGCTGTTTTTT
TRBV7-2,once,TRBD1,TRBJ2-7,CASSPRTGLGGHEQYF,TGTGCCAGCAGCCCCCGGACAGGACTTGGGGGCCACGAGCAGTACTTC
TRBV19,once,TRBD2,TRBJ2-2,CASSRGGGSGIPGELFF,TGTGCCAGTAGTAGAGGGGGTGGTAGCGGGATCCCCGGGGAGCTGTTTTTT
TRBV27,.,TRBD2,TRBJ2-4,CASRPRGGDIQYF,TGTGCCAGCAGACCGCGCGGGGGGGACATTCAGTACTTC
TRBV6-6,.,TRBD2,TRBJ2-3,CASGRASGITDTQYF,TGTGCCAGCGGGAGGGCTAGCGGAATCACAGATACGCAGTATTTT
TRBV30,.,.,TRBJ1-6,CAWSPTTVAVGSPLHF,TGTGCCTGGAGTCCAACGACAGTCGCTGTAGGTTCACCCCTCCACTTT
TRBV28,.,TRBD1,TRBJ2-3,CASSWTGEDTQYF,TGTGCCAGCAGCTGGACAGGGGAAGATACGCAGTATTTT
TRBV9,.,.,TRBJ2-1,CASSGPRPNASSYNEQFF,TGTGCCAGCAGCGGACCCCGGCCAAATGCAAGCTCCTACAATGAGCAGTTCTTC
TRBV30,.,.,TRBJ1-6,CAWSPGDNSPLHF,TGTGCCTGGAGCCCAGGGGATAATTCACCCCTCCACTTT
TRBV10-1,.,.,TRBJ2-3,CASSEDQFITDTQYF,TGCGCCAGCAGTGAGGACCAATTCATAACAGATACGCAGTATTTT